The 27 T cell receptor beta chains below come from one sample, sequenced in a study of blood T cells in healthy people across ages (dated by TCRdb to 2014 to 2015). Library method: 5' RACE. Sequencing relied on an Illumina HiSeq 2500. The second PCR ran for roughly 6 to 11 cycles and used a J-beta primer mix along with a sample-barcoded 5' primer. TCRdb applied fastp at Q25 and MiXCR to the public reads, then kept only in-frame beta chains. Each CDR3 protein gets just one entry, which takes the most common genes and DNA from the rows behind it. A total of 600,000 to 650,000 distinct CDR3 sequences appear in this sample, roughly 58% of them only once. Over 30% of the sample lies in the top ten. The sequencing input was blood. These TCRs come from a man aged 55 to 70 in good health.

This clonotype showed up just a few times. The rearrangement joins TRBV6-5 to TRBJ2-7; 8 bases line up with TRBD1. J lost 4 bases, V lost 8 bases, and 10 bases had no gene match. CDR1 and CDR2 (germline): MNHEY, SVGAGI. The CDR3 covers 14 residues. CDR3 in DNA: TGTGCCAGCCGGAGAGGACAGGGTCCGTACGAGCAGTACTTC. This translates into CASRRGQGPYEQYF.

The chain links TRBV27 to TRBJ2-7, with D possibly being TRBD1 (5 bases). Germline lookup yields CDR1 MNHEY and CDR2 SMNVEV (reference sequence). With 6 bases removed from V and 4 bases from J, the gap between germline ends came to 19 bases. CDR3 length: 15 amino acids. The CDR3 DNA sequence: TGTGCCAGCAGCAACGCGCAGGGTGGGGCGTACGAGCAGTACTTC. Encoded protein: CASSNAQGGAYEQYF.

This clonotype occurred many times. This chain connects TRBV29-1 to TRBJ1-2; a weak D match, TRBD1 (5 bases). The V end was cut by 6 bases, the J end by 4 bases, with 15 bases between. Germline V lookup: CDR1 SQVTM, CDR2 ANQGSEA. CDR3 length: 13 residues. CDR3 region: CSVDKGTVYGYTF. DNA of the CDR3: TGCAGCGTGGATAAAGGGACCGTCTATGGCTACACCTTC.

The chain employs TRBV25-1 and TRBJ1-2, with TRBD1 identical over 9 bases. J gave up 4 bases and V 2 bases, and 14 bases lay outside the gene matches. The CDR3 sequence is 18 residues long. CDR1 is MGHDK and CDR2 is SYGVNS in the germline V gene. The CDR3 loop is CASSEASGQGHSGYGYTF. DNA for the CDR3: TGTGCCAGCAGTGAAGCTTCGGGACAGGGCCATTCGGGCTATGGCTACACCTTC.

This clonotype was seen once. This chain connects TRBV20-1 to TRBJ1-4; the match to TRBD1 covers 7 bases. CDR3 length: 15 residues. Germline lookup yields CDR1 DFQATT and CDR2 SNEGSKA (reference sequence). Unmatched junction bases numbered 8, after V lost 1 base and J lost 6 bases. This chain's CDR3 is CSARAPGGGYEKLFF. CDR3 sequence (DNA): TGCAGTGCTAGAGCTCCAGGGGGAGGTTATGAAAAACTGTTTTTT.

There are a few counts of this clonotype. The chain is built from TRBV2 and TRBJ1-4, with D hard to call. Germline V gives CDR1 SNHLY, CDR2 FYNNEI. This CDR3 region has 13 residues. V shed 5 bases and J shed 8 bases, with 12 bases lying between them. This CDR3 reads CASSRAFGEKLFF. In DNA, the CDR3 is TGTGCCAGCAGTCGAGCATTTGGGGAAAAACTGTTTTTT.

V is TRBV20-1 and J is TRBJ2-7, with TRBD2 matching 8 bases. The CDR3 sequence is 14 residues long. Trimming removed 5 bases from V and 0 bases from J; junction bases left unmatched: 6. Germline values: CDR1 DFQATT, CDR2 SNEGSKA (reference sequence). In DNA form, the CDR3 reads TGCAGTGCTGTGCACGGGGGGGCCTCCTACGAGCAGTACTTC. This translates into CSAVHGGASYEQYF.

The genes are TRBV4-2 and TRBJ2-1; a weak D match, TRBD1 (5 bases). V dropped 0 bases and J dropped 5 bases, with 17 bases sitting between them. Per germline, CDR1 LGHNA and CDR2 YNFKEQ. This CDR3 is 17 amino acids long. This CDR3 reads CASSQEGLVSFNNEQFF. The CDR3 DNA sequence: TGTGCCAGCAGCCAAGAGGGGCTAGTCTCCTTCAACAATGAGCAGTTCTTC.

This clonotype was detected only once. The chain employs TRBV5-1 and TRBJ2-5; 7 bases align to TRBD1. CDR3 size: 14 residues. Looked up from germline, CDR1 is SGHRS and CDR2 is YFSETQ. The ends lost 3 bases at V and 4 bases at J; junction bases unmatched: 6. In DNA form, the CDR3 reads TGCGCCAGCAGCTCCACAGGGGCCTTAGAGACCCAGTACTTC. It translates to CASSSTGALETQYF.

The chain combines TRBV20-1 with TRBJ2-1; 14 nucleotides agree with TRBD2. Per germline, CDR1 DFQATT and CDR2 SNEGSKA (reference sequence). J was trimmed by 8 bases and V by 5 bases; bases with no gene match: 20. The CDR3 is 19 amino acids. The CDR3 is CSALNGGLAGGWYGDEQFF. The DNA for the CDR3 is TGCAGTGCTCTCAACGGAGGACTAGCGGGGGGTTGGTACGGTGATGAGCAGTTCTTC.

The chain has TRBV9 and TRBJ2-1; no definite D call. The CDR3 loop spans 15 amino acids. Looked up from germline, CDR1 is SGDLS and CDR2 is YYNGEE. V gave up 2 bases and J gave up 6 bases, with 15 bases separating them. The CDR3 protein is CASSVLGQAVNEQFF. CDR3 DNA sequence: TGTGCCAGCAGCGTTTTAGGGCAGGCGGTCAATGAGCAGTTCTTC.

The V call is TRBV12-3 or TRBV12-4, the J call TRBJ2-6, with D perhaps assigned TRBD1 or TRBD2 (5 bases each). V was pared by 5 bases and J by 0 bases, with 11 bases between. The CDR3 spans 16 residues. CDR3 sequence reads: CASSPGRSSGANVLTF. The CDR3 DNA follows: TGTGCCAGCAGTCCGGGACGTAGCTCTGGGGCCAACGTCCTGACTTTC.

The CDR3: CASSRRGGDTGELFF. The CDR3 region has the DNA TGTGCCAGCAGCCGGCGGGGAGGGGACACCGGGGAGCTGTTTTTT. The chain recombines TRBV11-2 with TRBJ2-2, with 7 bases identical to TRBD2. Trimming cost V 5 bases and J 3 bases; bases outside gene matches: 6. Germline loops: CDR1 SGHAT, CDR2 FQNNGV. The CDR3 loop spans 15 amino acids. The whole variable domain, filled in from reference TRBV11-2 and TRBJ2-2, reads EAGVAQSPRYKIIEKRQSVAFWCNPISGHATLYWYQQILGQGPKLLIQFQNNGVVDDSQLPKDRFSAERLKGVDSTLKIQPAKLEDSAVYLCASSRRGGDTGELFFGEGSRLTVL.

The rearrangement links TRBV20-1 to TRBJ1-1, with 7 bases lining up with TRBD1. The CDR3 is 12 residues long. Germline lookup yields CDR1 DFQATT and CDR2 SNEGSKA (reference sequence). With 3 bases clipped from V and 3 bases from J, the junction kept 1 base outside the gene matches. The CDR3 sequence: CSARGQHTEAFF. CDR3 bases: TGCAGTGCTAGGGGACAGCACACTGAAGCTTTCTTT.

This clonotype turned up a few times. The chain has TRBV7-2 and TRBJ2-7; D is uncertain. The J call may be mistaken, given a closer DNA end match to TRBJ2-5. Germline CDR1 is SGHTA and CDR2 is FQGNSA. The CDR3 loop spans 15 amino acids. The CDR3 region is CASSLEGFSVVTQYF. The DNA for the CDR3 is TGTGCCAGCAGCTTAGAAGGGTTTTCGGTCGTGACCCAGTACTTC.

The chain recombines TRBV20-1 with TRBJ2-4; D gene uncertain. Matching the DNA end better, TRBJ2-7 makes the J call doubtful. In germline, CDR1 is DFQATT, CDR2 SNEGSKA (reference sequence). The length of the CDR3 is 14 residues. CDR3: CSARDGLQNYEQYF. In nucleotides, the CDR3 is TGCAGTGCTAGAGATGGTTTGCAGAACTACGAGCAGTACTTC.

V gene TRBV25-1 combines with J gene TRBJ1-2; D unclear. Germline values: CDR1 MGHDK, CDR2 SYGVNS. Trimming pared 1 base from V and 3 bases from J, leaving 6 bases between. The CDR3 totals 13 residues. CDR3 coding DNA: TGTGCCAGCAGTGAATCCGTCTACTATGGCTACACCTTC. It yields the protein CASSESVYYGYTF.

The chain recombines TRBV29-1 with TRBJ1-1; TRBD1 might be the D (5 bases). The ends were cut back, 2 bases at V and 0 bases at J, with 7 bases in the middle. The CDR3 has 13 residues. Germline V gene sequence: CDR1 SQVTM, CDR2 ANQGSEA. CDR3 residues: CSVEKGMNTEAFF. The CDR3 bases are TGCAGCGTTGAAAAGGGGATGAACACTGAAGCTTTCTTT. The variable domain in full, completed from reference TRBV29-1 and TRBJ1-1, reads SAVISQKPSRDICQRGTSLTIQCQVDSQVTMMFWYRQQPGQSLTLIATANQGSEATYESGFVIDKFPISRPNLTFSTLTVSNMSPEDSSIYLCSVEKGMNTEAFFGQGTRLTVV.

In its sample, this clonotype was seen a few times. This CDR3 reads CASSPLAGVITDTQYF. The CDR3 DNA follows: TGTGCCAGCAGTCCGCTAGCGGGGGTGATCACAGATACGCAGTATTTT. The V call is TRBV12-3 or TRBV12-4, the J call TRBJ2-3, with 10 bases matching TRBD2. J lost 2 bases, V lost 5 bases, and 7 bases had no gene match. This CDR3 comprises 16 residues.

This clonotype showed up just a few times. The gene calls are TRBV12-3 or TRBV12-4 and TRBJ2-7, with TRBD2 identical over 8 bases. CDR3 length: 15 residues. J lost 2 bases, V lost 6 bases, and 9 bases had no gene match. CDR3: CASSRIAGPTYEQYF. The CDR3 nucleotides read TGTGCCAGCAGCAGAATAGCGGGGCCTACCTACGAGCAGTACTTC.

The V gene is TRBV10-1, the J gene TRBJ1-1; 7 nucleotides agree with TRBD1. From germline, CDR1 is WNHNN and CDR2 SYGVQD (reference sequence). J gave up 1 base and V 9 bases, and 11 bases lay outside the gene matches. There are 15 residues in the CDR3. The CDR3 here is CASRIERGRNTEAFF. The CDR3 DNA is TGCGCCAGTAGGATAGAAAGGGGGCGGAACACTGAAGCTTTCTTT.

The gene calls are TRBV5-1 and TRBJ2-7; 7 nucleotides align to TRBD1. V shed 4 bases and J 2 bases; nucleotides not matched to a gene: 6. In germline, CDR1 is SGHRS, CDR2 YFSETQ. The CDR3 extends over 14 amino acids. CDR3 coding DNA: TGCGCCAGCAGCCCCCGGGACAGTCCCTACGAGCAGTACTTC. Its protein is CASSPRDSPYEQYF.

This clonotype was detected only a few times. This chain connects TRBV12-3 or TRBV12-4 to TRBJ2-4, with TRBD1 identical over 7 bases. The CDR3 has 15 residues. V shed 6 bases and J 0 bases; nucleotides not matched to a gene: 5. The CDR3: CASSPGQLAKNIQYF. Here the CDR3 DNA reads TGTGCCAGCAGCCCGGGACAGCTAGCCAAAAACATTCAGTACTTC.

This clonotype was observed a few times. The CDR3 is CSVRDGANYGYTF. In nucleotides, the CDR3 is TGCAGTGTTCGAGACGGGGCTAACTATGGCTACACCTTC. The chain uses TRBV20-1 and TRBJ1-2, with no clear D. This CDR3 spans 13 amino acids. Trimming took 7 bases from V and 0 from J, leaving 12 bases between them. Germline CDR1 DFQATT, CDR2 SNEGSKA (reference sequence).

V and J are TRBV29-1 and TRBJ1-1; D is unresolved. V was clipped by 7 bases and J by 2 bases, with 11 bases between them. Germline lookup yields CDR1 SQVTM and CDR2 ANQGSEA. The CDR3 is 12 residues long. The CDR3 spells CSGSTDNTEAFF. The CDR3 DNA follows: TGCAGCGGTTCGACGGATAACACTGAAGCTTTCTTT.

The CDR3 loop is CSARDSGGIGYGYTF. The CDR3 DNA reads TGCAGTGCTAGAGATTCAGGGGGTATTGGATATGGCTACACCTTC. The V gene is TRBV20-1, the J gene TRBJ1-2; 7 nucleotides agree with TRBD1. CDR1 is DFQATT and CDR2 is SNEGSKA in the germline V gene (reference sequence). J gave up 5 bases and V 0 bases, and 9 bases lay outside the gene matches. The CDR3 runs to 15 residues.

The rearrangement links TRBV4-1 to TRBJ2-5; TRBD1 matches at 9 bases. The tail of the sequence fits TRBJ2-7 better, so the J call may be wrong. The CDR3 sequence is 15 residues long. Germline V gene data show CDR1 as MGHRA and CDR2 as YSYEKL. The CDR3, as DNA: TGCGCCAGCAGCCCCTTGACAGGGGGAAGGAACGAGCAGTACTTC. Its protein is CASSPLTGGRNEQYF.